These 14 T cell receptor beta chains were all obtained from the same sample, sequenced in a study of blood T cell repertoires in COVID-19. The protocol was immunoSEQ multiplex PCR, while the TCRdb copy is restricted to in-frame clones and leaves out a portion. This sample has 410,000 or so clones; 89% occur once, and the top ten carry about 1.6%. Source material: peripheral blood. The origin of the receptors is a woman in her forties with COVID-19, enrolled during active disease.

The V gene is TRBV27, the J gene TRBJ2-6; the D is unclear. Looked up from germline, CDR1 is MNHEY and CDR2 is SMNVEV (reference sequence). The CDR3 consists of 15 residues. The V and J ends lost 5 bases and 4 bases respectively, with 12 bases between them. The CDR3 loop is CASSRPGTGANVLTF. In DNA form, the CDR3 reads TGTGCCAGCAGTCGGCCAGGTACCGGGGCCAACGTCCTGACTTTC.

This rearrangement joins TRBV9 to TRBJ1-1; the match to TRBD1 covers 7 bases. The germline gives CDR1 SGDLS, CDR2 YYNGEE. J lost 3 bases, V lost 3 bases, and 5 bases had no gene match. The CDR3 length is 14 residues. Here the CDR3 reads CASSEIQGDTEAFF. The CDR3 DNA reads as TGTGCCAGCAGCGAAATTCAGGGGGACACTGAAGCTTTCTTT.

The chain carries TRBV7-2 and TRBJ2-7; 7 nucleotides agree with TRBD2. CDR1 is SGHTA, CDR2 FQGNSA, per germline. The CDR3 is 16 amino acids. V shed 5 bases, J shed 3 bases, and the junction held 13 bases outside the gene matches. This chain's CDR3 is CASSASGGRAGYEQYF. For the CDR3, the DNA is TGTGCCAGCAGCGCCTCCGGGGGGAGGGCAGGCTACGAGCAGTACTTC.

The V and J genes are TRBV10-3 and TRBJ1-1; the match to TRBD1 covers 7 bases. V was clipped by 2 bases and J by 2 bases; unmatched bases: 5. This CDR3 is 15 amino acids long. The germline V gene has CDR1 ENHRY and CDR2 SYGVKD. The CDR3, as DNA: TGTGCCATCAGTGAGCCAGGACAGGTCAACACTGAAGCTTTCTTT. Protein product: CAISEPGQVNTEAFF.

This chain joins TRBV5-6 and TRBJ2-1; TRBD1 is a possible D gene (5 bases). The germline V gene has CDR1 SGHDT and CDR2 YYEEEE. Trimming removed 5 bases from V and 4 bases from J, with 16 bases in between. CDR3 size: 15 residues. The CDR3 sequence is CASSFRAAGYNEQFF. For the CDR3, the DNA is TGTGCCAGCAGTTTTAGGGCAGCAGGGTACAATGAGCAGTTCTTC.

This clone was detected only once. J is TRBJ2-1 and V is TRBV11-2; no firm D call. The germline gives CDR1 SGHAT, CDR2 FQNNGV. The CDR3 contains 12 residues. V shed 2 bases and J shed 9 bases, with 8 bases lying between them. The CDR3 DNA is TGTGCCAGCAGCTTACGGGTCGGTGAGCAGTTCTTC. It codes for CASSLRVGEQFF.

The chain is built from TRBV10-2 and TRBJ1-1; unclear D gene. The CDR3 length is 15 residues. CDR1 and CDR2 from the germline V gene are WSHSY and SAAADI. The V end lost 3 bases, the J end lost 7 bases, and 18 bases lay between the germline ends. This chain's CDR3 is CASSDLGRGLYEAFF. CDR3 DNA: TGCGCCAGCAGTGACCTAGGACGAGGACTATATGAAGCTTTCTTT.

The V gene is TRBV6-5, the J gene TRBJ1-6, with TRBD1 matching over 7 bases. Germline V lookup: CDR1 MNHEY, CDR2 SVGAGI. V shed 4 bases and J 7 bases; nucleotides not matched to a gene: 4. This CDR3 is built from 14 residues. CDR3 DNA: TGTGCCAGCAGTTCCAGGGGGATGAATTCACCCCTCCACTTT. Its translation: CASSSRGMNSPLHF.

V gene TRBV14 combines with J gene TRBJ1-2; the match to TRBD1 covers 7 bases. The germline CDR1 and CDR2 sequences are SGHDN and FVKESK. CDR3 length: 15 residues. The J segment lost 7 bases and the V segment lost 4 bases, leaving 12 bases of the junction unmatched. In DNA, the CDR3 is TGTGCCAGCAGCCCACACTCGGACAGGCTGAGTGGCTACACCTTC. Translating it yields CASSPHSDRLSGYTF. The entire variable domain, with the rest obtained from reference TRBV14 and TRBJ1-2, is as follows: EAGVTQFPSHSVIEKGQTVTLRCDPISGHDNLYWYRRVMGKEIKFLLHFVKESKQDESGMPNNRFLAERTGGTYSTLKVQPAELEDSGVYFCASSPHSDRLSGYTFGSGTRLTVV.

This clone was detected once. The chain has TRBV6-1 and TRBJ1-1; unclear D gene. Trimming stripped 3 bases from V and 6 bases from J, with 8 bases between. This CDR3 contains 12 residues. Germline CDR1 MNHNS, CDR2 SASEGT. The CDR3 protein is CASSDMRPEAFF. The CDR3 DNA reads TGTGCCAGCAGTGACATGAGGCCTGAAGCTTTCTTT.

The chain combines TRBV5-1 with TRBJ2-7; weak D call: TRBD2 (5 bases). Trimming removed 0 bases from V and 5 bases from J, with 12 bases in between. The CDR3 has 14 residues. Germline V CDR1 and CDR2: SGHRS, YFSETQ. The CDR3 region has the DNA TGCGCCAGCAGCTTGGGAGGGATCATCCACGAGCAGTACTTC. Protein product: CASSLGGIIHEQYF.

The chain uses TRBV30 and TRBJ2-7, with D uncertain. The CDR3 extends over 11 amino acids. Trimming took 2 bases from V and 3 from J, leaving 5 bases between them. Per the germline V gene, CDR1 is GTSNPN and CDR2 is SVGIG (reference sequence). For the CDR3, the DNA is TGTGCCTGGAGTCCTTACTACGAGCAGTACTTC. Protein sequence: CAWSPYYEQYF.

The chain employs TRBV21-1 and TRBJ1-5; the table names TRBD1, a call not compared with the DNA. TRBV21-1 is listed as a pseudogene. CDR3 length: 12 amino acids. The CDR3, as DNA: TGTGCCAGCAGCAAATTGGCTCAGCCCCAGCATTTT. Protein: CASSKLAQPQHF.

V and J are TRBV29-1 and TRBJ1-1; no reliable D call. This CDR3 comprises 14 residues. Germline V CDR1 and CDR2: SQVTM, ANQGSEA. V was cut by 7 bases and J by 2 bases, with 17 bases left in between. CDR3 DNA: TGCAGCGCCAGAGAGGGAATGGGAAACACTGAAGCTTTCTTT. The encoded protein is CSAREGMGNTEAFF.